The following is a TCR beta chain sequence with its context. The target of this receptor is not known. There are no base qualities to consult, and no much larger clone falls within one base. Including the terminal cysteine and phenylalanine, the CDR3 comprises 15 residues. The read is trimmed to its CDR3 DNA, 45 bases read in frame from base 1. Sequences SGHDT (CDR1) and YYEEEE (CDR2) are obtained from the germline V gene. Germline trimming amounts to 0 bases on V and 4 bases on J, with 6 as the count of junction bases outside the gene matches. In the prospective study, participants were about 18 to 95 years old, resided in about two dozen geographic areas of the United States, and were enrolled through a virtual design. Cohort assignment in the prospective study relied on participant-reported clinical history from a screening survey and a study questionnaire. In the prospective study, whole blood, serum and a nasopharyngeal or oropharyngeal swab were collected from each participant by mobile phlebotomists. Participants in the prospective study had the option to provide additional blood draws and questionnaires over an approximately 2-month period. Before DNA extraction, prospective study blood samples were shipped either frozen or at room temperature.

The record originates from a study of blood T cell repertoires in COVID-19 (dated by TCRdb to the early 2020s). A note on the overall study: The collaborator samples originated in the United States, Italy and Spain and spanned the acute and convalescent phases of COVID-19. Samples came from the ongoing ImmuneRACE study (first 160 participants) plus 1,254 subjects from 6 global collaborators. Deeply sampled blood TCRbeta repertoires from subjects exposed to, actively infected with, or recovered from COVID-19 were included in the dataset. Nearly every sample came with metadata listing a de-identified subject ID, COVID-19 status, age in years and sex. The material from the prospective study consisted of cDNA or gDNA derived from T cells, B-cell-depleted T cells, or PBMCs. HLA class I and class II types, where available, came from metadata supplied by the sample provider rather than from assay-based typing. The repertoires were released in a freely available public database meant as a resource for research on the immune response to SARS-CoV-2. On the study overall, not on this receptor specifically: The amount of clinical and demographic metadata varied by source and participant and was provided uncurated.

The immunoSEQ Assay, a bias-controlled multiplex PCR, was used to amplify TCRbeta CDR3 regions from genomic DNA. Regarding the original processing steps: Nucleated cell counts per sample were estimated from amplification of reference gene primers within the assay. Sequence reads were collapsed and filtered to measure the absolute abundance of every unique TCRbeta CDR3 rearrangement. For each sample, productive Simpson clonality was calculated by taking the square root of Simpson's diversity index across productive rearrangements. TCRdb re-hosts the immuneACCESS table, in-frame sequences only. Its copies lack some clones; in the studies checked, an unresolved V gene accounts for under half of them, and the cause for the rest is not known. D and trimming were read from the DNA, whereas the V and J calls and clone size are those reported in that table. The sample profile shows roughly 200,000 clones; 89% of them were found once. The top ten hold over 2% of the sample.

Input material: PBMCs or T cells enriched from blood (not recorded which). This sequence originates from a woman aged 40 to 55 with acute COVID-19. The rearrangement joined TRBV5-6 to TRBJ1-2; 7 bases in the middle match TRBD1. Here the CDR3 is given as CASSLAGQEVYGYTF. At the DNA level, the sequence is TGTGCCAGCAGCTTGGCCGGACAGGAGGTCTATGGCTACACCTTC.